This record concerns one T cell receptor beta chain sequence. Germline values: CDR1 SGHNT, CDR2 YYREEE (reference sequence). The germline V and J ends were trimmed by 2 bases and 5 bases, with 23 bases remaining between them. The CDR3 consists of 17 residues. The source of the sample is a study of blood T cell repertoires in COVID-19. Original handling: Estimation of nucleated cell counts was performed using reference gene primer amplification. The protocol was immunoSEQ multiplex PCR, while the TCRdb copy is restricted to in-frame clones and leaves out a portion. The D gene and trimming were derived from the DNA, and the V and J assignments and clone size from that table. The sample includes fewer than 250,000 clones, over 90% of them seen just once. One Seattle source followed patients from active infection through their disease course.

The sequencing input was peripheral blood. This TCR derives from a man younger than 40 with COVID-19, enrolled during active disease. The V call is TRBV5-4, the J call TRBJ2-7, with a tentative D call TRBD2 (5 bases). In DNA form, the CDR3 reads TGTGCCAGCAGCTTTAATGTCGATTTGGCGGGTAGCGACGAGCAGTACTTC. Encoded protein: CASSFNVDLAGSDEQYF.